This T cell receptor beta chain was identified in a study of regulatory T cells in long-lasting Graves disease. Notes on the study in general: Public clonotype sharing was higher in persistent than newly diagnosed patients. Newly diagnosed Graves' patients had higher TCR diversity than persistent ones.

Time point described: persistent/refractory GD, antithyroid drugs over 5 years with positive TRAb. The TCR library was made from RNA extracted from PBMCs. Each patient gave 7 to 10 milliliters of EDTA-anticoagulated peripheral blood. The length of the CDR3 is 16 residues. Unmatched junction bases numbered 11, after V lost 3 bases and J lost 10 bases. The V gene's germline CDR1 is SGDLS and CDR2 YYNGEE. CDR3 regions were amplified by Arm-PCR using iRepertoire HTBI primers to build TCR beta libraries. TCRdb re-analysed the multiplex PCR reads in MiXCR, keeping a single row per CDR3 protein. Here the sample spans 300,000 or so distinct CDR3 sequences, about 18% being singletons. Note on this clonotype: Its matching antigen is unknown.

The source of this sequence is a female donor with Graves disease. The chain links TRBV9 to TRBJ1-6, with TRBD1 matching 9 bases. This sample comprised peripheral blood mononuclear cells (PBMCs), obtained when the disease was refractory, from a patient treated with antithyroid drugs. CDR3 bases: TGTGCCAGCAGCGCCGACGGGACAGGGAGTACGTCACCCCTCCACTTT. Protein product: CASSADGTGSTSPLHF.